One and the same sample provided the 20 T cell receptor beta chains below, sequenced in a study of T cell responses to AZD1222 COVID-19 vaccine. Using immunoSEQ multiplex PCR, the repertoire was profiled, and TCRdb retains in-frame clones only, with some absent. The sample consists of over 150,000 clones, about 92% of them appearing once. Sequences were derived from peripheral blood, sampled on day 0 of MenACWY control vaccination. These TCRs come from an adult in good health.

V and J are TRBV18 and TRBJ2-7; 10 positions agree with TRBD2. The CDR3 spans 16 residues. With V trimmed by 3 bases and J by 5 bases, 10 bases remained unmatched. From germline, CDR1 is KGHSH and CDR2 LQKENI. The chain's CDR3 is CASSPSGRALGNEQYF. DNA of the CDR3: TGTGCCAGCTCACCGAGCGGGAGGGCCCTCGGGAACGAGCAGTACTTC.

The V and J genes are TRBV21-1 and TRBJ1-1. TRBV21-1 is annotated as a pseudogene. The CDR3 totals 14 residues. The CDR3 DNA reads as TGTGCCAGCAGCAAAGACACAGGACTCACTGAAGCTTTCTTT. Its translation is CASSKDTGLTEAFF.

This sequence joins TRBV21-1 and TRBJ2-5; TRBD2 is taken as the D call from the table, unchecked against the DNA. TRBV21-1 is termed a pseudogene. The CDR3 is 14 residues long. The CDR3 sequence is CASSISGSGETQYF. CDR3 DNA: TGTGCCAGCAGTATTAGCGGGAGTGGAGAGACCCAGTACTTC.

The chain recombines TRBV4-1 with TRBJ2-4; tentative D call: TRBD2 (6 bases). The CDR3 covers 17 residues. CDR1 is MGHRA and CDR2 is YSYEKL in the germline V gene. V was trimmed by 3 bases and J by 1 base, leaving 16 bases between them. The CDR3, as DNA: TGCGCCAGCAGCCACCGGGACTTCCCAGGGGCCAAAAACATTCAGTACTTC. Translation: CASSHRDFPGAKNIQYF.

The CDR3 bases are TGTGCCAGCGGGGACCTCACAGATACGCAGTATTTT. Protein product: CASGDLTDTQYF. The chain combines TRBV7-9 with TRBJ2-3; perhaps D is TRBD1 or TRBD2 (5 bases each). The CDR3 sequence is 12 residues long. V dropped 8 bases and J dropped 2 bases, with 8 bases sitting between them. Per the germline V gene, CDR1 is SEHNR and CDR2 is FQNEAQ (reference sequence). Full variable domain (outside the CDR3, taken from reference TRBV7-9 and TRBJ2-3): DTGVSQNPRHKITKRGQNVTFRCDPISEHNRLYWYRQTLGQGPEFLTYFQNEAQLEKSRLLSDRFSAERPKGSFSTLEIQRTEQGDSAMYLCASGDLTDTQYFGPGTRLTVL.

The CDR3: CATSRDGGRGETQYF. The CDR3 nucleotides read TGTGCCACCAGCAGAGATGGGGGTAGGGGGGAGACCCAGTACTTC. The chain is built from TRBV15 and TRBJ2-5; maybe TRBD1 (6 bases). This CDR3 is 15 amino acids long. V lost 0 bases, J lost 5 bases, and 13 bases lay in between. The germline V gene has CDR1 LNHNV and CDR2 YYDKDF (reference sequence).

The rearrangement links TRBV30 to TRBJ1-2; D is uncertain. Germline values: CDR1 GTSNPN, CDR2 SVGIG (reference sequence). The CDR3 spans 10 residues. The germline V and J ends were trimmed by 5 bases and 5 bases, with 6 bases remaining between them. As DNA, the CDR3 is TGTGCCTGGGCACATTATGGCTACACCTTC. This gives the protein CAWAHYGYTF.

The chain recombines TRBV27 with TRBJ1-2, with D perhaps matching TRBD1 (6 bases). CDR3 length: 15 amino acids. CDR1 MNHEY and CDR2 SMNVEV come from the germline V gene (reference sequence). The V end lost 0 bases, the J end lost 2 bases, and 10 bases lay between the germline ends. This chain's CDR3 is CASSLSSGGNYGYTF. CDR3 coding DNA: TGTGCCAGCAGTTTATCTAGCGGGGGCAACTATGGCTACACCTTC.

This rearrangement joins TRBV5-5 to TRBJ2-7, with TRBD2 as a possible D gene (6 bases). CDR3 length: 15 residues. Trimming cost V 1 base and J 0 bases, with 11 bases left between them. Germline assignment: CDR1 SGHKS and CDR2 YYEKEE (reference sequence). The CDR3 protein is CASSLTDGSSYEQYF. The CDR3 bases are TGTGCCAGCAGCTTGACGGACGGGAGCTCCTACGAGCAGTACTTC.

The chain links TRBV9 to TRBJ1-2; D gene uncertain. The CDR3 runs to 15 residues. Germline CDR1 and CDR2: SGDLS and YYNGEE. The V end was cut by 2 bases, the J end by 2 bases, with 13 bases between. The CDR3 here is CASSVFHGGNYGYTF. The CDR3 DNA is TGTGCCAGCAGCGTTTTTCACGGCGGGAACTATGGCTACACCTTC.

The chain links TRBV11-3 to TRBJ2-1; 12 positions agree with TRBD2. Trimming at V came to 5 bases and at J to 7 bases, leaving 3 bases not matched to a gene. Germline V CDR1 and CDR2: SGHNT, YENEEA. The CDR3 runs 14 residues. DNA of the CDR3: TGTGCCAGCAGCACTAGCGGGAGGTTTAATGAGCAGTTCTTC. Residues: CASSTSGRFNEQFF. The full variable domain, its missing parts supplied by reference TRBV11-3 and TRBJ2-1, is EAGVVQSPRYKIIEKKQPVAFWCNPISGHNTLYWYLQNLGQGPELLIRYENEEAVDDSQLPKDRFSAERLKGVDSTLKIQPAELGDSAVYLCASSTSGRFNEQFFGPGTRLTVL.

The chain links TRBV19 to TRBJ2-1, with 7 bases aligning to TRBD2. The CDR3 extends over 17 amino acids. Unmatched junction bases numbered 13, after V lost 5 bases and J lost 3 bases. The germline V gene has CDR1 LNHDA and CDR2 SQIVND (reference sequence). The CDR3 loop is CASSASPAAGFYNEQFF. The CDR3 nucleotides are TGTGCCAGTAGTGCATCCCCCGCAGCGGGATTCTACAATGAGCAGTTCTTC.

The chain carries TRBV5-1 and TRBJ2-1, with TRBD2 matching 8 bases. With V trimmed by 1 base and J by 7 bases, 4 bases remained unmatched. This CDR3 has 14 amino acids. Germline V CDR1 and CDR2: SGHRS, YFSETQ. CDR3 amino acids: CASSLSGRTNEQFF. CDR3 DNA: TGCGCCAGCAGCTTGAGCGGGAGAACGAATGAGCAGTTCTTC.

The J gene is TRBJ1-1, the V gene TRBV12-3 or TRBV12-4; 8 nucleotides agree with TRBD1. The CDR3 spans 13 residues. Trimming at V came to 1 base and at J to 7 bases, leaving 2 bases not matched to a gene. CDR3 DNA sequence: TGTGCCAGCAGTTTAGACAGGGGGGTTGAAGCTTTCTTT. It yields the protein CASSLDRGVEAFF.

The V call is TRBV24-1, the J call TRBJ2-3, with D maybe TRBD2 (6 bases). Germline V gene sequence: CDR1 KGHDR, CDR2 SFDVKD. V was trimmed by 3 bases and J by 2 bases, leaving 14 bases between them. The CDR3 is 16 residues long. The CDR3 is CATSDPLGGVTDTQYF. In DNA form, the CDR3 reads TGTGCCACCAGTGATCCCCTCGGGGGAGTCACAGATACGCAGTATTTT.

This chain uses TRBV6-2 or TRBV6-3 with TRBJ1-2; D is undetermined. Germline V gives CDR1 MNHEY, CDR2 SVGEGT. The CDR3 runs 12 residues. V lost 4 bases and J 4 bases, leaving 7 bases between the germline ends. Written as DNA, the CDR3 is TGTGCCAGCAGTTCAATCGGCTATGGCTACACCTTC. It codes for CASSSIGYGYTF.

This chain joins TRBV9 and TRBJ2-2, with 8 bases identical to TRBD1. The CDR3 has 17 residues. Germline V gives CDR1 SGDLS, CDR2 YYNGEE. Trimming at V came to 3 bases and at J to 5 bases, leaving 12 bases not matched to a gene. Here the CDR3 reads CASSGESRGLETGELFF. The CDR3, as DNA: TGTGCCAGCAGCGGAGAGAGCAGGGGGCTTGAAACCGGGGAGCTGTTTTTT.

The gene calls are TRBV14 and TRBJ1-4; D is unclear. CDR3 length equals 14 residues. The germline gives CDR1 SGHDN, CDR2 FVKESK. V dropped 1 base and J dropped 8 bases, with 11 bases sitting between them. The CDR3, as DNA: TGTGCCAGCAGCCAAGTTGGGGTTCGGGAAAAACTGTTTTTT. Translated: CASSQVGVREKLFF.

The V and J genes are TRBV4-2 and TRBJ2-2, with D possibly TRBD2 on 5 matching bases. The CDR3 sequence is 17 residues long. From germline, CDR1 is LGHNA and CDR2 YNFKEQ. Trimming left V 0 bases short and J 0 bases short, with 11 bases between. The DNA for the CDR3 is TGTGCCAGCAGCCAAGATTCGAGGGCAGCGAACACCGGGGAGCTGTTTTTT. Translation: CASSQDSRAANTGELFF.

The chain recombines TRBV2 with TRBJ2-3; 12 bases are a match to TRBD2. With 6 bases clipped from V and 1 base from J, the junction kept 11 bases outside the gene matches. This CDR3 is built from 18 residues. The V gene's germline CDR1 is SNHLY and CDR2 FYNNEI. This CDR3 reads CASRLLAGGASGTDTQYF. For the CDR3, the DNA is TGTGCCAGCAGGTTACTAGCGGGAGGTGCCTCCGGCACAGATACGCAGTATTTT.